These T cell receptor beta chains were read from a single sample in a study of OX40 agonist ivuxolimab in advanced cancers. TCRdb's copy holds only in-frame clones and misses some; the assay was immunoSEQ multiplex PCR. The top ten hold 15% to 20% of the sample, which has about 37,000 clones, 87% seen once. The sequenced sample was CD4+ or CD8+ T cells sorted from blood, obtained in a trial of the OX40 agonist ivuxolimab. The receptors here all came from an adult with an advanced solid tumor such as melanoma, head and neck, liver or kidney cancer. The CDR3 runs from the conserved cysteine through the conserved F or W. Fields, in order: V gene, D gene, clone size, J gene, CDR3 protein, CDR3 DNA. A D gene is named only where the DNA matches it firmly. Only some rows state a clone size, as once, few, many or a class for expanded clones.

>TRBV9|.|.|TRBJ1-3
CASSVVANSGNTIYF
TGTGCCAGCAGCGTAGTAGCAAACTCTGGAAACACCATATATTTT
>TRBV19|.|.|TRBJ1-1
CASSIGGVGGPEAFF
TGTGCCAGTAGTATAGGAGGTGTCGGAGGCCCTGAAGCTTTCTTT
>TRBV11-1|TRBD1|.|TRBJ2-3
CASSPWGDRVTDTQYF
TGTGCCAGCAGCCCGTGGGGGGACAGGGTCACAGATACGCAGTATTTT
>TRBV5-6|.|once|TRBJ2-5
CASSRGARGRIETQYF
TGTGCCAGCAGCCGAGGGGCCCGGGGGCGAATTGAGACCCAGTACTTC
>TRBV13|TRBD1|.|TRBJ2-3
CASSPTGLGTDTQYF
TGTGCCAGCAGTCCGACAGGGCTAGGCACAGATACGCAGTATTTT
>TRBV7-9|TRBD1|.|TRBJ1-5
CASSPPGQGEHQPQHF
TGTGCCAGCAGCCCGCCGGGACAGGGAGAGCATCAGCCCCAGCATTTT
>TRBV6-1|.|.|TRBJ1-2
CASSEAYAPVNGYTF
TGTGCCAGCAGTGAGGCCTACGCTCCCGTGAATGGCTACACCTTC
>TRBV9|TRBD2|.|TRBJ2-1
CASSVAPRDYFREQFF
TGTGCCAGCAGCGTAGCCCCCCGGGACTACTTCAGGGAGCAGTTCTTC
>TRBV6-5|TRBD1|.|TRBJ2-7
CASSASGTGGAEQYF
TGTGCCAGCAGTGCTTCCGGGACAGGGGGCGCCGAGCAGTACTTC
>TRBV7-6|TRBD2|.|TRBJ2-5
CASSSEGLAVETQYF
TGTGCCAGCAGCTCAGAGGGACTAGCGGTTGAGACCCAGTACTTC
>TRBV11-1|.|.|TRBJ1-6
CASSLQGINSPLHF
TGTGCCAGCAGCTTACAAGGCATTAATTCACCCCTCCACTTT
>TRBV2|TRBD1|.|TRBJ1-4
CASSSGTGGLPNEKLFF
TGTGCCAGCAGTTCCGGGACAGGGGGCCTACCTAATGAAAAACTGTTTTTT
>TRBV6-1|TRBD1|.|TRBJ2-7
CASSELGTAAYEQYF
TGTGCCAGCAGTGAACTAGGGACAGCCGCCTACGAGCAGTACTTC
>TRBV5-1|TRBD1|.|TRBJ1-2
CASGLQGRDGYTF
TGCGCCAGCGGACTACAGGGGAGGGATGGCTACACCTTC
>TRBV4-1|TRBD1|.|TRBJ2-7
CASSQGVQGAYEQYF
TGCGCCAGCAGCCAAGGGGTGCAGGGGGCTTACGAGCAGTACTTC
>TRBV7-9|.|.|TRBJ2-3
CASSSLTDTQYF
TGTGCCAGCAGCTCTTTAACAGATACGCAGTATTTT
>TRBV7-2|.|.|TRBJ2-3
CASSLGLDVDTQYF
TGTGCCAGCAGCTTGGGGTTAGACGTAGATACGCAGTATTTT
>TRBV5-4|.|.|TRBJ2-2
CASSRPEENTGELFF
TGTGCCAGCAGCCGACCAGAAGAGAACACCGGGGAGCTGTTTTTT
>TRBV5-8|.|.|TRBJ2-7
CASSAGFSYEQYF
TGTGCCAGCAGCGCAGGGTTCTCCTACGAGCAGTACTTC
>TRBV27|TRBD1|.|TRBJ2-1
CASSSGTGPYNEQFF
TGTGCCAGCAGTTCTGGGACAGGTCCCTACAATGAGCAGTTCTTC
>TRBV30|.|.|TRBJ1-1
CAWTNRDSLNTEAFF
TGTGCCTGGACCAACCGGGACTCCCTTAACACTGAAGCTTTCTTT
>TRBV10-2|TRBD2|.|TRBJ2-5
CASSESLAAKYQETQYF
TGCGCCAGCAGTGAGTCGCTAGCGGCGAAGTACCAAGAGACCCAGTACTTC
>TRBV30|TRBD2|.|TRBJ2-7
CAWTAGGDEQYF
TGTGCCTGGACGGCGGGGGGCGACGAGCAGTACTTC
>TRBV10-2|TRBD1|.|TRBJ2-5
CASRDRDQETQYF
TGCGCCAGCAGGGACAGGGACCAAGAGACCCAGTACTTC
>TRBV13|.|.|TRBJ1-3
CASALGGAPNTIYF
TGTGCCAGCGCCCTTGGGGGCGCGCCAAACACCATATATTTT
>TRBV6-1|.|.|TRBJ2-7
CASDFGQSSEQYF
TGTGCCAGCGACTTTGGACAATCCTCCGAGCAGTACTTC
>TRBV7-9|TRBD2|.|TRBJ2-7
CASSPTSGGASSYEQYF
TGTGCCAGCAGCCCGACTAGCGGGGGGGCAAGCTCCTACGAGCAGTACTTC